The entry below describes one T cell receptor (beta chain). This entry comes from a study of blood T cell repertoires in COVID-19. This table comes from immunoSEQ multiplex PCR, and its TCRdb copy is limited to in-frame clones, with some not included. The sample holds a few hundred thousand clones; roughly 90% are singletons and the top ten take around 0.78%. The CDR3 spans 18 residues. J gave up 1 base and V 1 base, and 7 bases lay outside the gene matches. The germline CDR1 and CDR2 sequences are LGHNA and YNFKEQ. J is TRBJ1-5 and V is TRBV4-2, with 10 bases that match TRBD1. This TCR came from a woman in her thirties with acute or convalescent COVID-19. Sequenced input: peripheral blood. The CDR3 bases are TGTGCCAGCAGCCAAGGACAGGGGGCTGGTAGGAGCAATCAGCCCCAGCATTTT. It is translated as CASSQGQGAGRSNQPQHF.